These 11 T cell receptor beta chains were sequenced from one sample in a study of chemoradiotherapy in HPV16-positive cancers. The method was immunoSEQ multiplex PCR; TCRdb's version includes in-frame clones alone and lacks a portion of them. The table records fewer than 20,000 clones, approximately 88% of them present only once. The material was blood, obtained from a patient who underwent chemoradiotherapy. Every receptor here comes from a human donor with HPV-associated anogenital cancer.

This rearrangement joins TRBV27 to TRBJ1-1, with D uncertain. Deletions cut 0 bases from V and 0 bases from J, with 8 bases between. CDR1 is MNHEY and CDR2 is SMNVEV in the germline V gene (reference sequence). This CDR3 spans 15 amino acids. As DNA, the CDR3 is TGTGCCAGCAGTTTATCGGGGAATATGAACACTGAAGCTTTCTTT. This gives the protein CASSLSGNMNTEAFF.

This clone was seen a few times. The J gene is TRBJ1-2, the V gene TRBV2; no firm D call. V gave up 6 bases and J gave up 8 bases, with 16 bases separating them. The CDR3 sequence is 13 residues long. Germline assignment: CDR1 SNHLY and CDR2 FYNNEI. CDR3 nucleotide sequence: TGTGCCAGCAGGGACGGACGGTCTCACGGCTACACCTTC. It is translated as CASRDGRSHGYTF.

The J gene is TRBJ1-5, the V gene TRBV5-4; possible D gene TRBD1, 5 bases. The length of the CDR3 is 15 residues. Germline V gene sequence: CDR1 SGHNT, CDR2 YYREEE (reference sequence). The V and J ends lost 0 bases and 0 bases respectively, with 7 bases between them. The CDR3 is CASSLGGTSNQPQHF. CDR3 DNA: TGTGCCAGCAGCTTGGGGGGGACTAGCAATCAGCCCCAGCATTTT.

The V and J genes are TRBV2 and TRBJ1-5; D unclear. The CDR3 loop spans 14 amino acids. In germline, CDR1 is SNHLY, CDR2 FYNNEI. The V end was cut by 4 bases, the J end by 6 bases, with 13 bases between. CDR3 loop: CASSAGTVSQPQHF. The DNA for the CDR3 is TGTGCCAGCAGTGCTGGAACAGTAAGTCAGCCCCAGCATTTT.

A single count supports this clone. The chain employs TRBV27 and TRBJ2-2, with unresolved D. Germline-derived CDR1 and CDR2 are MNHEY and SMNVEV (reference sequence). V was pared by 2 bases and J by 8 bases, with 3 bases between. The CDR3 has 11 residues. This CDR3 is CASSLRGELFF. In DNA, the CDR3 is TGTGCCAGCAGTTTACGAGGGGAGCTGTTTTTT.

The gene calls are TRBV4-2 and TRBJ2-7; possibly TRBD2 for D (6 bases). CDR3 length: 15 amino acids. The V end was cut by 1 base, the J end by 1 base, with 11 bases between. Germline V gene data show CDR1 as LGHNA and CDR2 as YNFKEQ. The CDR3 DNA follows: TGTGCCAGCAGCCAAGGTCCGGGGGAATCCTACGAGCAGTACTTC. This encodes CASSQGPGESYEQYF.

V usage is TRBV5-4 and J usage is TRBJ1-1, with 8 bases matching TRBD1. Germline CDR1 reads SGHNT; CDR2 reads YYREEE (reference sequence). The length of the CDR3 is 13 residues. V lost 5 bases to trimming and J lost 5 bases; unmatched junction nucleotides: 5. The CDR3 DNA reads TGTGCCAGCAGTGGGAACAGGGGGACTGAAGCTTTCTTT. Translating it yields CASSGNRGTEAFF.

This clone was counted once. The rearrangement joins TRBV6-1 to TRBJ1-2; D gene uncertain. Germline CDR1 and CDR2: MNHNS and SASEGT. The CDR3 length is 13 residues. The V and J ends lost 0 bases and 7 bases respectively, with 9 bases between them. The CDR3 reads CASSEAPDGGYTF. CDR3 DNA: TGTGCCAGCAGTGAAGCCCCCGATGGTGGCTACACCTTC.

The V gene is TRBV5-8, the J gene TRBJ1-1; tentative D call: TRBD1 (6 bases). V was cut by 4 bases and J by 0 bases, with 16 bases left in between. CDR1 and CDR2 from the germline V gene are SGHTS and YDEGEE. This CDR3 region has 16 residues. Here the CDR3 reads CASSRDLQGLNTEAFF. The DNA for the CDR3 is TGTGCCAGCAGCCGGGATCTCCAGGGGTTGAACACTGAAGCTTTCTTT.

The chain recombines TRBV5-6 with TRBJ2-3, with TRBD1 matching 9 bases. The V segment lost 3 bases and the J segment 4 bases; nucleotides outside the gene matches: 9. The CDR3 spans 16 residues. CDR1 SGHDT and CDR2 YYEEEE come from the germline V gene. CDR3 nucleotide sequence: TGTGCCAGCAGCTCCGGGTACAGGGGGCGCTCAGATACGCAGTATTTT. It codes for CASSSGYRGRSDTQYF.

Written as DNA, the CDR3 is TGTGCCAGCAGCGTAGGGGGGGCGGTCGCCCACGAGCAGTACTTC. Translating it yields CASSVGGAVAHEQYF. The chain recombines TRBV9 with TRBJ2-7; TRBD1 or TRBD2 may be the D gene (6 bases each). The ends were cut back, 0 bases at V and 5 bases at J, with 15 bases in the middle. The CDR3 extends over 15 amino acids. Germline CDR1 is SGDLS and CDR2 is YYNGEE. Looking up the rest from reference TRBV9 and TRBJ2-7 gives the full variable domain: DSGVTQTPKHLITATGQRVTLRCSPRSGDLSVYWYQQSLDQGLQFLIQYYNGEERAKGNILERFSAQQFPDLHSELNLSSLELGDSALYFCASSVGGAVAHEQYFGPGTRLTVT.